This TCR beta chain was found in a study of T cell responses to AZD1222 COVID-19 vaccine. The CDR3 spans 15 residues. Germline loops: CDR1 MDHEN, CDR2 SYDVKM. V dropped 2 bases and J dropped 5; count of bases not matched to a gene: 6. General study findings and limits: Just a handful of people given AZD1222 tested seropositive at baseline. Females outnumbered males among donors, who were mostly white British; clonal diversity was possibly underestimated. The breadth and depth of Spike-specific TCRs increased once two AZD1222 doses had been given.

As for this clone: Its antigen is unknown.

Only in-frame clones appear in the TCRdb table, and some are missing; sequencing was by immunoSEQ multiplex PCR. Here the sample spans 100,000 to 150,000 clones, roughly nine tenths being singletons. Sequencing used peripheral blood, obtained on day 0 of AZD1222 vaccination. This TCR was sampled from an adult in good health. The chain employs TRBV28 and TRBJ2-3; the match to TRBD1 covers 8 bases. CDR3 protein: CASSLQGAGEDTQYF. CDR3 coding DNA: TGTGCCAGCAGTTTACAGGGGGCCGGAGAAGATACGCAGTATTTT.